The 11 T cell receptor beta chains below come from one sample, sequenced in a study of shared T cell receptors in the human thymus. Profiled with immunoSEQ multiplex PCR; TCRdb holds only in-frame clones, not every one. The sample shows some 720,000 clones, 88% of them seen only once. Another study also made use of these data, one on human thymus T cells.

Material for sequencing was thymocytes. These receptors all stem from a boy less than two years old with a congenital heart defect.

The rearrangement uses TRBV27 and TRBJ2-2; possibly TRBD2 for D (5 bases). The CDR3 covers 17 residues. The V end was cut by 3 bases, the J end by 0 bases, with 14 bases between. Germline V gives CDR1 MNHEY, CDR2 SMNVEV (reference sequence). The CDR3 region is CASSLGPSGSNTGELFF. In DNA form, the CDR3 reads TGTGCCAGCAGTTTGGGCCCTTCGGGATCGAACACCGGGGAGCTGTTTTTT.

The DNA of the CDR3 is TGCGCCAGCAGCCAAGAGGGGACACCTACACCCGTAAACATTCAGTACTTC. This sequence encodes CASSQEGTPTPVNIQYF. The chain uses TRBV4-1 and TRBJ2-4; a weak D match, TRBD1 (6 bases). Trimming left V 0 bases short and J 6 bases short, with 18 bases between. The CDR3 spans 17 residues. Per germline, CDR1 MGHRA and CDR2 YSYEKL.

The chain combines TRBV2 with TRBJ2-7, with 11 positions matching TRBD1. V lost 6 bases to trimming and J lost 5 bases; unmatched junction nucleotides: 9. In germline, CDR1 is SNHLY, CDR2 FYNNEI. The CDR3 runs to 15 residues. CDR3 protein: CASSWTGGDLDEQYF. CDR3 nucleotides: TGTGCCAGCAGCTGGACAGGGGGCGATTTGGACGAGCAGTACTTC.

The rearrangement uses TRBV7-9 and TRBJ2-5; a weak D match, TRBD1 (5 bases). The V gene lost 1 base and the J gene lost 4 bases, with 13 bases spanning the gap. In germline, CDR1 is SEHNR, CDR2 FQNEAQ (reference sequence). The CDR3 has 15 amino acids. CDR3 in amino acids: CASSLGAQGRETQYF. The DNA of the CDR3 is TGTGCCAGCAGCTTAGGGGCCCAGGGTCGAGAGACCCAGTACTTC.

The chain has TRBV11-2 and TRBJ1-2; 8 bases fit TRBD1. Germline V gene lookup returns CDR1 SGHAT and CDR2 FQNNGV. The length of the CDR3 is 17 residues. The trim removed 3 bases at V and 2 bases at J, leaving 11 bases unmatched. The CDR3 region is CASSLLCAGGENYGYTF. The CDR3 DNA follows: TGTGCCAGCAGCTTGCTGTGCGCAGGGGGCGAAAACTATGGCTACACCTTC.

This rearrangement joins TRBV6-4 to TRBJ1-4, with D perhaps matching TRBD1 (5 bases). The V end lost 3 bases, the J end lost 10 bases, and 12 bases lay between the germline ends. The CDR3 has 13 amino acids. Germline V gene lookup returns CDR1 MRHNA and CDR2 SNTAGT. In DNA form, the CDR3 reads TGTGCCAGCAGTGATCTCCGCCAGGGAAAACTGTTTTTT. Translated, it gives CASSDLRQGKLFF.

This clone occurred a few times. For the CDR3, the DNA is TGTGCCAGCAGCAAAGGGGCGGGAAATGAAAAACTGTTTTTT. Translation gives CASSKGAGNEKLFF. The chain employs TRBV21-1 and TRBJ1-4. TRBV21-1 is listed as a pseudogene. The CDR3 loop spans 14 amino acids.

This chain joins TRBV4-3 and TRBJ2-7; TRBD1 aligns across 7 bases. CDR3 size: 16 residues. The germline V gene has CDR1 LGHNA and CDR2 YSLEER. Trimming at V came to 0 bases and at J to 3 bases, leaving 8 bases not matched to a gene. The CDR3 region is CASSQDTRQGVYEQYF. The DNA for the CDR3 is TGCGCCAGCAGCCAAGATACGAGACAGGGTGTCTACGAGCAGTACTTC.

The chain couples TRBV18 to TRBJ1-1, with D uncertain. The CDR3 runs to 13 residues. CDR1 KGHSH and CDR2 LQKENI come from the germline V gene. V shed 0 bases and J shed 5 bases, with 7 bases lying between them. DNA of the CDR3: TGTGCCAGCTCACCACCGCGGGAAACTGAAGCTTTCTTT. It codes for CASSPPRETEAFF.

The J gene is TRBJ1-2, the V gene TRBV21-1; the table's D call, TRBD1, was not checked against the DNA. TRBV21-1 is labeled a pseudogene. The CDR3 runs 13 residues. CDR3 DNA sequence: TGTGCCAGCAGCAAATCAGATAACTATGGCTACACCTTC. Translated: CASSKSDNYGYTF.

The V gene is TRBV7-2, the J gene TRBJ2-7; no clear D. Trimming left V 3 bases short and J 6 bases short, with 15 bases between. Germline assignment: CDR1 SGHTA and CDR2 FQGNSA. This CDR3 is 14 amino acids long. CDR3 loop: CASSFSHLVAEQYF. The CDR3 coding sequence is TGTGCCAGCAGCTTTTCCCATTTAGTTGCCGAGCAGTACTTC.